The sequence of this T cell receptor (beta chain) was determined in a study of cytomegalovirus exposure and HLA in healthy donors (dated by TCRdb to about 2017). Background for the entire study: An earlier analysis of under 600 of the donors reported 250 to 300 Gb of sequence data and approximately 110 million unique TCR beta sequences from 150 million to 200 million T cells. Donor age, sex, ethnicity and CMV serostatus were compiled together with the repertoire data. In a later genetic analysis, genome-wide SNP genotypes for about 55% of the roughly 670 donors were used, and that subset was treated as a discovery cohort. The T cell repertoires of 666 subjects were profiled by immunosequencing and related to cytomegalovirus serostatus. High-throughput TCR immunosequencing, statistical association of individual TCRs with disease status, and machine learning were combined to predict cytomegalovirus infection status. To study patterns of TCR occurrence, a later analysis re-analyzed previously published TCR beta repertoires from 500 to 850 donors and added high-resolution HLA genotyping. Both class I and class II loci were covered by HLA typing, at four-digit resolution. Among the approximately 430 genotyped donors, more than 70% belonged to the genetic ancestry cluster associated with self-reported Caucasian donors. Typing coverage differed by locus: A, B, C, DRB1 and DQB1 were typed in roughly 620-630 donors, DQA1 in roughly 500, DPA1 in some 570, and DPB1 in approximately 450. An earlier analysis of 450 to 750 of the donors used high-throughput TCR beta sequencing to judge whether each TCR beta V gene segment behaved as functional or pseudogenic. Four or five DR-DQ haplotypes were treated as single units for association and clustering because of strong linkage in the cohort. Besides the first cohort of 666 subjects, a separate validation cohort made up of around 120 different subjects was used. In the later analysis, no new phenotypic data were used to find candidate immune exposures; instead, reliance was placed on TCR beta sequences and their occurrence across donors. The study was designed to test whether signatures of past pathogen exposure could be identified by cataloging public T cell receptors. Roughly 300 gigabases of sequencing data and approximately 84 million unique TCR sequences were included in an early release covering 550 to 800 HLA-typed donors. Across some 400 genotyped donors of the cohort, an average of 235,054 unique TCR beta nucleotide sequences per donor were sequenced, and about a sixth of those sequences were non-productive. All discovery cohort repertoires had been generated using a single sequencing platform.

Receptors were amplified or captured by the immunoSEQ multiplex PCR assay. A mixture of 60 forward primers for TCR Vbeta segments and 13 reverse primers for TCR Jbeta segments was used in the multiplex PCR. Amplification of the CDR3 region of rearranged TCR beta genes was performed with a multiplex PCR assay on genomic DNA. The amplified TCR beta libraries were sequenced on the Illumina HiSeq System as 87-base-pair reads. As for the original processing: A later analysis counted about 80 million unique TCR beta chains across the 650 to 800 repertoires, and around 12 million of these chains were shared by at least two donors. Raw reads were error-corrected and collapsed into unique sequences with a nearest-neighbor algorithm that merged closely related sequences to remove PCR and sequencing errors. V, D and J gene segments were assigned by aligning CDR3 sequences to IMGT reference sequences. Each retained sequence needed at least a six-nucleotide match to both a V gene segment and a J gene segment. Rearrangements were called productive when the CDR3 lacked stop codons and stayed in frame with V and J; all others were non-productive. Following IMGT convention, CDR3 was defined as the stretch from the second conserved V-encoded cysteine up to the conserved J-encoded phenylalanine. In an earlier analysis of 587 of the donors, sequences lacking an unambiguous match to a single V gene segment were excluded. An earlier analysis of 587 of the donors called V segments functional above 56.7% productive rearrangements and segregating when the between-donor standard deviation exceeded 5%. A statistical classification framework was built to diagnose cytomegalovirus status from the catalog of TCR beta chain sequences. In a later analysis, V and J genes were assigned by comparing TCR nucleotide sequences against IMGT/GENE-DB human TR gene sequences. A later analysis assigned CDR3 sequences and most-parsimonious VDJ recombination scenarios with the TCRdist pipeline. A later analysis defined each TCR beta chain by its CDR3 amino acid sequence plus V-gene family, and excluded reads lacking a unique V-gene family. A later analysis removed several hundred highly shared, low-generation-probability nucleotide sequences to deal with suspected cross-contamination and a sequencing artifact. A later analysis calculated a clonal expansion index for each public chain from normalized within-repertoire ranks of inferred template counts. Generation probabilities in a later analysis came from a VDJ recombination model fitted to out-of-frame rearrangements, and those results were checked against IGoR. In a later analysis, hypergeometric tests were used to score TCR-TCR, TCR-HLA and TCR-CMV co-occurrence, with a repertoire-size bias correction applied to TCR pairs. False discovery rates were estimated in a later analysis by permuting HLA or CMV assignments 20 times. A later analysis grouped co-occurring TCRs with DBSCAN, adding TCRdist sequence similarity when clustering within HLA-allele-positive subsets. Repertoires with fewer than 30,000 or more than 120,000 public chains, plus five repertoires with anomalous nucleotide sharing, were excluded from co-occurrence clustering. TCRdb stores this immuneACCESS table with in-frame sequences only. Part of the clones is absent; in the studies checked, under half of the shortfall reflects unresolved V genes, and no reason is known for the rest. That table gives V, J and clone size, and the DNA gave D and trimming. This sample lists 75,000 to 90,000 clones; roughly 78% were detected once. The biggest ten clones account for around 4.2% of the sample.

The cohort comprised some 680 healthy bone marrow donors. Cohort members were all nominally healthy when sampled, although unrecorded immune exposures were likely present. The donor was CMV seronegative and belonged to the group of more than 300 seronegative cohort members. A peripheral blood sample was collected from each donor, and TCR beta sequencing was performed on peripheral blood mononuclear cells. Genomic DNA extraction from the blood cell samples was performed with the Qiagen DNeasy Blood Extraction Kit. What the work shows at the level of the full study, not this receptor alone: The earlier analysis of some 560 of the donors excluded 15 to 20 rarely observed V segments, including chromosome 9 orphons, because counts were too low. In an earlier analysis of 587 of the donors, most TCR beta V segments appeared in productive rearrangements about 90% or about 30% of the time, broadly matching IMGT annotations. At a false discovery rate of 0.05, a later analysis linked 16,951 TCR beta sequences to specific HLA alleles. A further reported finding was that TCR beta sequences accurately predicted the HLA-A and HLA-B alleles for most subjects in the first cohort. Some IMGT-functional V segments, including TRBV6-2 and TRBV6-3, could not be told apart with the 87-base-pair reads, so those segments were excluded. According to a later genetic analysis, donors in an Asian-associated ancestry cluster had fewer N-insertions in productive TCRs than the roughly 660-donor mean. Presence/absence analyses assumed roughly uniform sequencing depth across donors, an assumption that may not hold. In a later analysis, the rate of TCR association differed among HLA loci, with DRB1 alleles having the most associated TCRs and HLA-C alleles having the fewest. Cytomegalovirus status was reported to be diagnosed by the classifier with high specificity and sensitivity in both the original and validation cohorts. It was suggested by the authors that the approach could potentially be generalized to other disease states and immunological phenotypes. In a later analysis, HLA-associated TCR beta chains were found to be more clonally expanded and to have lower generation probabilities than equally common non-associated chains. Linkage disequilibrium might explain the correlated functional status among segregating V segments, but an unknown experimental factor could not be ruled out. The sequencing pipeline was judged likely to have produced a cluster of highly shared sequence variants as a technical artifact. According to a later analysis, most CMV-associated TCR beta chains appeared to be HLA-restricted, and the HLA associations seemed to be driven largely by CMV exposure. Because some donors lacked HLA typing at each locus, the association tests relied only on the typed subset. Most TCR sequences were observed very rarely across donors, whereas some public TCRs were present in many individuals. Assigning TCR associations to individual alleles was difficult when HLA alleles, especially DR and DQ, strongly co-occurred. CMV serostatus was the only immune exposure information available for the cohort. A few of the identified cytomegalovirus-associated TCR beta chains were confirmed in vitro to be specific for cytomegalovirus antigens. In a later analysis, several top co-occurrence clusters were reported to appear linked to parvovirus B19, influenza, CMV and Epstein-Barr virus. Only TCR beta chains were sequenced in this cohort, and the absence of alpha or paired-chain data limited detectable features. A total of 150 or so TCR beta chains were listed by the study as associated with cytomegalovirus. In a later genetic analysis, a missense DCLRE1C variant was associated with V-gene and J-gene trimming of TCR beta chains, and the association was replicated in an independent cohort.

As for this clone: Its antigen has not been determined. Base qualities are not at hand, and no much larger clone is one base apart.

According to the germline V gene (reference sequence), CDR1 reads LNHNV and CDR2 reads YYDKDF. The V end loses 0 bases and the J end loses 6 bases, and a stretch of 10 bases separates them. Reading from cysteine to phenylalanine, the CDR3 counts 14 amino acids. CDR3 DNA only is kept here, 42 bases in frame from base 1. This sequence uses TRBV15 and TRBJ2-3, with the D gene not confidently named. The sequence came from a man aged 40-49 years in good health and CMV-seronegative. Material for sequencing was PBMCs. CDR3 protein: CATSRDRAADTQYF. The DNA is TGTGCCACCAGCAGAGATCGCGCGGCGGATACGCAGTATTTT.